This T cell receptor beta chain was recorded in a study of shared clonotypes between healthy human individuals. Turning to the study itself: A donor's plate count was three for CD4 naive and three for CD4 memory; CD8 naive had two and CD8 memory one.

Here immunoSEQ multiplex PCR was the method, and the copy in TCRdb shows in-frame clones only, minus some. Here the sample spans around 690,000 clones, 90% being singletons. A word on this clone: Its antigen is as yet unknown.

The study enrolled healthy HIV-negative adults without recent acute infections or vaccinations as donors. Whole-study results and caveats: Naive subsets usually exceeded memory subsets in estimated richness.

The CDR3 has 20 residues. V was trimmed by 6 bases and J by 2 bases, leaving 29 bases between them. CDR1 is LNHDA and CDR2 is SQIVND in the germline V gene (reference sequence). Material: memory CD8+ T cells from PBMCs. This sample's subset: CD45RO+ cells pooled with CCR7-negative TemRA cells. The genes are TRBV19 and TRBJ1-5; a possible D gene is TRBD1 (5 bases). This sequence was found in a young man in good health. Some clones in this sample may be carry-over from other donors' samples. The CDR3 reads CASSIDLGATLVRRNQPQHF. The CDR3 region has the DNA TGTGCCAGTAGCATTGACCTTGGGGCCACCTTAGTACGTCGCAATCAGCCCCAGCATTTT.